This note documents a single TCR beta chain sequence. Its specificity is unknown. The sample belongs to a study of shared clonotypes between healthy human individuals. Points from the study as a whole: Shared across several donors were approximately 5% of the naive CD4 clonotypes. Researchers sampled blood only, noting tissue repertoires likely differ.

The method was immunoSEQ multiplex PCR; TCRdb's version includes in-frame clones alone and lacks a portion of them. This table holds approximately 710,000 clones, around 91% found once. V was clipped by 1 base and J by 3 bases, with 16 bases between them. This CDR3 region has 15 residues. Germline V gene sequence: CDR1 SQVTM, CDR2 ANQGSEA. Sequencing was performed on memory CD8+ T cells from PBMCs. Regarding subset: CD45RO+ cells pooled with CCR7-negative TemRA cells. The sequence was obtained from a man between 18 and 29 years old in good health. Some clones in this sample may be carry-over from other donors' samples. The J gene is TRBJ2-7, the V gene TRBV29-1; tentatively, D is TRBD1 (6 bases). CDR3 sequence: CSVEARDTFNYEQYF. The CDR3 DNA reads TGCAGCGTTGAAGCCCGGGACACTTTCAACTACGAGCAGTACTTC.